These 20 T cell receptor beta chains originate from one sample sequenced in a study of T cells after yellow fever vaccination. TCRdb re-analysed the 5' RACE reads in MiXCR, keeping a single row per CDR3 protein. The table records some 600,000 distinct CDR3 sequences, approximately 16% of them present only once. The specimen comprised PBMCs, sampled about 5 days after the first yellow fever vaccination. The receptors come from a man aged 18 to 30 who received the YFV17D yellow fever vaccine.

In this sample, this clonotype turned up a few times. The J gene is TRBJ2-3, the V gene TRBV5-1; a weak D match, TRBD1 (5 bases). V gave up 7 bases and J gave up 10 bases, with 13 bases separating them. This CDR3 region has 11 residues. Germline assignment: CDR1 SGHRS and CDR2 YFSETQ. CDR3 bases: TGCGCCAGCCTCTCTGGGGCTTCGCAGTATTTT. This translates into CASLSGASQYF.

The table lists this clonotype with many counts. The junction shows a germline mismatch at one end, possibly a read error. This rearrangement joins TRBV5-1 to TRBJ2-5; D is unresolved. The CDR3 has 12 residues. Germline V gene sequence: CDR1 SGHRS, CDR2 YFSETQ. The CDR3 DNA reads TGTGCCAGCAGTTTAGGTAGTGAGACCCAGTACTTC. It is translated as CASSLGSETQYF.

This clonotype occurred a few times. V gene TRBV6-5 combines with J gene TRBJ1-1, with TRBD1 as a possible D gene (5 bases). The CDR3 loop spans 11 amino acids. The V end lost 2 bases, the J end lost 11 bases, and 9 bases lay between the germline ends. The germline V gene encodes CDR1 MNHEY and CDR2 SVGAGI. This CDR3 is CASSYGAVAFF. CDR3 in DNA: TGTGCCAGCAGTTACGGGGCGGTTGCTTTCTTT.

The chain couples TRBV13 to TRBJ2-6, with 9 nucleotides matching TRBD1. CDR3 length: 17 amino acids. Unmatched junction bases numbered 5, after V lost 5 bases and J lost 0 bases. Germline V CDR1 and CDR2: PRHDT, FYEKMQ (reference sequence). The CDR3 DNA reads TGTGCCAGCAGCGACGGGACAGGGATCTCTGGGGCCAACGTCCTGACTTTC. Amino acid sequence: CASSDGTGISGANVLTF.

This clonotype has only a few counts. This chain uses TRBV12-3 or TRBV12-4 with TRBJ1-2; no clear D gene. The CDR3 runs to 14 residues. V shed 6 bases and J shed 0 bases, with 11 bases lying between them. This chain's CDR3 is CASSPLSANYGYTF. As DNA, the CDR3 is TGTGCCAGCAGCCCCCTTAGTGCTAACTATGGCTACACCTTC.

The rearrangement joins TRBV2 to TRBJ2-1; D is unclear. Per the germline V gene, CDR1 is SNHLY and CDR2 is FYNNEI. This CDR3 is built from 10 residues. The V and J ends lost 3 bases and 7 bases respectively, with 1 base between them. CDR3 DNA: TGTGCCAGCAGTGAGAATGAGCAGTTCTTC. This gives the protein CASSENEQFF.

The V and J genes are TRBV15 and TRBJ2-5; 8 nucleotides line up with TRBD1. This CDR3 region has 15 residues. V shed 0 bases, J shed 4 bases, and the junction held 4 bases outside the gene matches. Germline CDR1 and CDR2: LNHNV and YYDKDF (reference sequence). For the CDR3, the DNA is TGTGCCACCAGCAGAGACCCCGACAGGGGAGAGACCCAGTACTTC. It is translated as CATSRDPDRGETQYF. Drawing the rest from reference TRBV15 and TRBJ2-5, the complete variable domain is DAMVIQNPRYQVTQFGKPVTLSCSQTLNHNVMYWYQQKSSQAPKLLFHYYDKDFNNEADTPDNFQSRRPNTSFCFLDIRSPGLGDTAMYLCATSRDPDRGETQYFGPGTRLLVL.

This clonotype was counted only a few times. The V and J genes are TRBV10-3 and TRBJ1-5; 10 nucleotides agree with TRBD1. V gave up 10 bases and J gave up 6 bases; unmatched junction bases: 6. The CDR3 has 13 residues. Germline CDR1 is ENHRY and CDR2 is SYGVKD. The CDR3 protein is CATRTGGGQPQHF. CDR3 sequence (DNA): TGTGCCACCCGGACAGGGGGAGGTCAGCCCCAGCATTTT.

This clonotype was detected a few times. The rearrangement joins TRBV6-5 to TRBJ2-5; 9 positions match TRBD1. Germline trimming cut 2 bases from V and 5 bases from J; bases unmatched to any gene: 6. Looked up from germline, CDR1 is MNHEY and CDR2 is SVGAGI. This CDR3 region has 15 residues. CDR3 nucleotides: TGTGCCAGCAGTTACAGGCACAGGGGGCTCGAGACCCAGTACTTC. Translation: CASSYRHRGLETQYF.

This clonotype came up a few times. This rearrangement joins TRBV4-3 to TRBJ2-3, with no clear D. Trimming took off 0 bases at V and 4 bases at J, with 14 bases between the two ends. The length of the CDR3 is 16 residues. Germline-derived CDR1 and CDR2 are LGHNA and YSLEER. CDR3 loop: CASSQDRADAPDTQYF. In DNA, the CDR3 is TGCGCCAGCAGCCAAGATCGCGCGGACGCCCCAGATACGCAGTATTTT.

Only a few counts were recorded for this clonotype. The V gene is TRBV12-3 or TRBV12-4, the J gene TRBJ1-1; TRBD1 might be the D (5 bases). The V gene lost 5 bases and the J gene lost 8 bases, with 18 bases spanning the gap. There are 14 residues in the CDR3. CDR3 protein: CASSPIQVAREAFF. The CDR3 nucleotides are TGTGCCAGCAGTCCTATACAGGTGGCAAGAGAAGCTTTCTTT.

The chain is built from TRBV5-6 and TRBJ2-7; D remains unclear. Per the germline V gene, CDR1 is SGHDT and CDR2 is YYEEEE. The germline V and J ends were trimmed by 1 base and 0 bases, with 11 bases remaining between them. The length of the CDR3 is 15 residues. The CDR3 spells CASSLLAESSYEQYF. CDR3 coding DNA: TGTGCCAGCAGCTTGCTTGCGGAGAGCTCCTACGAGCAGTACTTC.

This clonotype was detected a few times. The rearrangement joins TRBV28 to TRBJ1-4; 8 bases line up with TRBD1. This CDR3 region has 15 residues. Trimming cost V 5 bases and J 4 bases; bases outside gene matches: 6. Germline values: CDR1 MDHEN, CDR2 SYDVKM. The CDR3 sequence is CASSPQGAGNEKLFF. The CDR3 bases are TGTGCCAGCAGTCCCCAGGGGGCGGGTAATGAAAAACTGTTTTTT. Filled out from reference TRBV28 and TRBJ1-4, the complete variable domain reads DVKVTQSSRYLVKRTGEKVFLECVQDMDHENMFWYRQDPGLGLRLIYFSYDVKMKEKGDIPEGYSVSREKKERFSLILESASTNQTSMYLCASSPQGAGNEKLFFGSGTQLSVL.

V and J are TRBV30 and TRBJ1-6; TRBD1 agrees at 7 bases. With 3 bases clipped from V and 9 bases from J, the junction kept 8 bases outside the gene matches. Germline V gene data show CDR1 as GTSNPN and CDR2 as SVGIG (reference sequence). CDR3 length: 14 residues. CDR3 DNA sequence: TGTGCCTGGAGGGGGCAGGGGGTTATTTCACCCCTCCACTTT. Translation: CAWRGQGVISPLHF.

This clonotype came up many times. This sequence joins TRBV12-3 or TRBV12-4 and TRBJ1-5; 7 positions match TRBD1. This CDR3 has 15 residues. V was clipped by 4 bases and J by 7 bases; unmatched bases: 10. The CDR3 DNA reads as TGTGCCAGCAGTTCCCGACAGGGTCGGGACCAGCCCCAGCATTTT. Encoded protein: CASSSRQGRDQPQHF.

This clonotype was recorded a few times. The V call is TRBV30, the J call TRBJ1-5; maybe TRBD1 (5 bases). Germline V gene data show CDR1 as GTSNPN and CDR2 as SVGIG (reference sequence). Deletions cut 1 base from V and 5 bases from J, with 6 bases between. The CDR3 loop spans 12 amino acids. The CDR3 loop is CAWSGGDQPQHF. DNA for the CDR3: TGTGCCTGGAGTGGGGGGGATCAGCCCCAGCATTTT.

The chain joins TRBV12-3 or TRBV12-4 to TRBJ1-2; 8 bases line up with TRBD1. The CDR3 consists of 16 residues. Germline trimming cut 0 bases from V and 2 bases from J; bases unmatched to any gene: 5. This CDR3 reads CASSLAGTGLNYGYTF. DNA of the CDR3: TGTGCCAGCAGTTTAGCGGGGACAGGCTTAAACTATGGCTACACCTTC.

This clonotype was recorded many times. Germline is not matched at one junction end, which may reflect a read error. This chain connects TRBV12-3 or TRBV12-4 to TRBJ2-5; 10 bases are shared with TRBD2. CDR3 length: 14 amino acids. CDR3 sequence reads: CASSLAGAWETQYF. CDR3 nucleotide sequence: TGCGCCAGCAGCCTAGCGGGGGCGTGGGAGACCCAGTACTTC.

V gene TRBV11-1 combines with J gene TRBJ2-6, with D perhaps given as TRBD1 or TRBD2 (6 bases each). The CDR3 loop spans 20 amino acids. Per germline, CDR1 SGHAT and CDR2 FQDESV (reference sequence). Trimming took off 5 bases at V and 0 bases at J, with 23 bases between the two ends. The CDR3 sequence is CASSDSGSGASPSGANVLTF. The CDR3 coding sequence is TGTGCCAGCAGCGATAGTGGCTCGGGGGCCTCCCCCTCTGGGGCCAACGTCCTGACTTTC.

The rearrangement uses TRBV9 and TRBJ2-3, with D possibly matching TRBD2 (7 bases). The germline V and J ends were trimmed by 3 bases and 1 base, with 12 bases remaining between them. The CDR3 runs 15 residues. The germline CDR1 and CDR2 sequences are SGDLS and YYNGEE. The DNA of the CDR3 is TGTGCCAGCAGCGACCGGGGGGCCCGCACAGATACGCAGTATTTT. Protein sequence: CASSDRGARTDTQYF.